This section outlines one T cell receptor (beta chain) sequence together with its context. The antigen it recognizes is unknown. No clone much larger than this one lies a single base away; base qualities are absent. This entry comes from a study of cytomegalovirus exposure and HLA in healthy donors (dated by TCRdb to 2015 to 2018). Describing the broader study: In an earlier analysis of roughly 590 of the donors, 276 Gb of sequence data and just under 120 million unique TCR beta sequences from about 180 million T cells were reported. About 280 gigabases of sequencing data and approximately 84 million unique TCR sequences were included in an early release covering around 650 HLA-typed donors. Of the roughly 400 genotyped donors, roughly 80% were placed in the genetic ancestry cluster associated with self-reported Caucasian donors. The study aimed to test whether cataloging public T cell receptors could reveal signatures of past pathogen exposure. The study used immunosequencing to profile the T cell repertoires of 666 subjects and linked those repertoires to cytomegalovirus serostatus. A separate validation cohort of roughly 130 different subjects was used in addition to the 666-subject first cohort. The study combined high-throughput TCR immunosequencing, statistical association of individual TCRs with disease status, and machine learning to predict cytomegalovirus infection status. To study patterns of TCR occurrence, a later analysis re-analyzed previously published TCR beta repertoires from more than 550 donors and added high-resolution HLA genotyping. Rather than drawing on any new phenotypic data, the later analysis identified candidate immune exposures from TCR beta sequences and the way those sequences occurred across donors. An earlier analysis of around 540 of the donors applied high-throughput TCR beta sequencing to assess whether each TCR beta V gene segment acted as functional or pseudogenic. Donor age, sex, ethnicity and CMV serostatus were compiled alongside the repertoire data. In a later genetic analysis, genome-wide SNP genotypes for about three fifths of the roughly 670 donors were used, and that subset was treated as a discovery cohort. Every discovery cohort repertoire had been produced on one sequencing platform. HLA typing included class I and class II loci at four-digit resolution. Typing coverage varied by locus: 629-630 donors for A, B, C, DRB1 and DQB1; roughly 510 for DQA1; 600 to 610 for DPA1; 450 to 480 for DPB1. Because of strong linkage in the cohort, roughly five DR-DQ haplotypes were treated as single units for association and clustering. Among some 400 genotyped donors of the cohort, an average of approximately 240,000 unique TCR beta nucleotide sequences was sequenced per donor, of which 15% to 20% were non-productive.

Receptor amplification or capture employed the immunoSEQ multiplex PCR assay. The multiplex PCR relied on a mix of 60 forward primers for TCR Vbeta segments and 13 reverse primers for TCR Jbeta segments. A multiplex PCR assay on genomic DNA amplified the CDR3 region of rearranged TCR beta genes. Amplified TCR beta libraries were sequenced as 87-base-pair reads on the Illumina HiSeq System. Processing in the source paper ran as follows. In a later analysis, some 80 million unique TCR beta chains were counted across the 666 repertoires, and roughly 10 million of these chains were shared by at least two donors. Raw reads were error-corrected and collapsed into unique sequences by a nearest-neighbor algorithm in which closely related sequences were merged to remove PCR and sequencing errors. Alignment of CDR3 sequences to IMGT reference sequences was used to assign V, D and J gene segments. For a sequence to be retained, a match of at least six nucleotides to both a V gene segment and a J gene segment was required. A rearrangement counted as productive if the CDR3 had no stop codons and remained in frame with V and J, and every other rearrangement counted as non-productive. Following IMGT convention, CDR3 was defined as the stretch from the second conserved V-encoded cysteine to the conserved J-encoded phenylalanine. Sequences without an unambiguous match to a single V gene segment were excluded from the earlier analysis of approximately 600 of the donors. An earlier analysis of almost 600 of the donors classified V segments as functional when productive rearrangements were above 56.7% and as segregating when the standard deviation between donors was above 5%. A statistical classification framework was developed to diagnose cytomegalovirus status using the catalog of TCR beta chain sequences. V and J gene assignment, in a later analysis, came from comparing TCR nucleotide sequences with IMGT/GENE-DB human TR gene sequences. A later analysis assigned CDR3 sequences and most-parsimonious VDJ recombination scenarios with the TCRdist pipeline. A later analysis defined each TCR beta chain by its CDR3 amino acid sequence plus V-gene family, and excluded reads lacking a unique V-gene family. As a way to deal with suspected cross-contamination and a sequencing artifact, a later analysis dropped 450 to 600 nucleotide sequences that were highly shared and had low generation probability. For each public chain, a later analysis derived a clonal expansion index from normalized ranks of inferred template counts within each repertoire. In a later analysis, generation probabilities were computed with a VDJ recombination model fitted to out-of-frame rearrangements, and the resulting probabilities were checked against IGoR. A later analysis scored TCR-TCR, TCR-HLA and TCR-CMV co-occurrence with hypergeometric tests, applying a repertoire-size bias correction to TCR pairs. In a later analysis, false discovery rates were estimated by permuting HLA or CMV assignments 20 times. In a later analysis, co-occurring TCRs were grouped with DBSCAN, and TCRdist sequence similarity was added when clustering was performed within HLA-allele-positive subsets. Repertoires with fewer than 30,000 or more than 120,000 public chains were left out of co-occurrence clustering, as were five repertoires with anomalous nucleotide sharing. TCRdb took over this immuneACCESS table, retaining in-frame rearrangements with V and J assigned. Such tables are incomplete; in checked studies, under half of the missing clones stem from an unresolved V gene, and the remainder is unexplained. That table supplies the V and J calls and clone size; D and trimming were determined from the DNA. The sample yields 98,000 or so clones; approximately 80% were counted once. The ten largest clones add up to approximately 2% of the sample.

V lost 5 bases and J lost 6 bases, and the count of bases not matched to a germline gene is 5. Counted from cysteine to phenylalanine, this CDR3 has 16 amino acids. The entry retains the CDR3 DNA only, 48 bases that are in frame from base 1. According to the germline V gene, CDR1 reads SGHTA and CDR2 reads FQGNSA. The cohort consisted of some 670 healthy bone marrow donors. Cohort members were all nominally healthy when sampled, although unrecorded immune exposures were likely present. The donor was CMV seronegative and was included in the group of around 320 seronegative cohort members. Every donor gave a peripheral blood sample, and the peripheral blood mononuclear cells from that sample were used for TCR beta sequencing. Genomic DNA was extracted from the blood cell samples with the Qiagen DNeasy Blood Extraction Kit. Results and caveats for the whole study, not just this receptor: In a later analysis, most CMV-associated TCR beta chains were found to appear HLA-restricted, with HLA associations seemingly driven largely by CMV exposure. In a later genetic analysis, a missense DCLRE1C variant was associated with V-gene and J-gene trimming of TCR beta chains, and the association was replicated in an independent cohort. Compared with the roughly 710-donor mean, donors in an Asian-associated ancestry cluster had fewer N-insertions in productive TCRs, according to a later genetic analysis. In a later analysis, the rate of TCR association differed among HLA loci, with DRB1 alleles having the most associated TCRs and HLA-C alleles having the fewest. The classifier was reported to diagnose cytomegalovirus status with high specificity and sensitivity in both the original cohort and the validation cohort. CMV serostatus was the only immune exposure information available for the cohort. The earlier analysis of some 560 of the donors excluded roughly 17 rarely observed V segments, including chromosome 9 orphons, because counts were too low. A few of the identified cytomegalovirus-associated TCR beta chains were confirmed in vitro to be specific for cytomegalovirus antigens. Some IMGT-functional V segments, including TRBV6-2 and TRBV6-3, could not be told apart with the 87-base-pair reads, so those segments were excluded. Specific HLA alleles were associated with 16,951 TCR beta sequences at a false discovery rate of 0.05 in a later analysis. In the study, some 160 TCR beta chains were listed as associated with cytomegalovirus. Because HLA typing was unavailable for some donors at each locus, only the typed subset was used in association tests. Most TCR sequences were observed very rarely across donors, whereas some public TCRs were present in many individuals. An earlier analysis of around 540 of the donors showed that most TCR beta V segments appeared in productive rearrangements either about 87% or about 30% of the time, which broadly matched IMGT annotations. The sequencing pipeline was judged likely to have produced a cluster of highly shared sequence variants as a technical artifact. When HLA alleles, especially DR and DQ, strongly co-occurred, TCR associations were difficult to assign to individual alleles. This cohort had only TCR beta chains sequenced, and the lack of alpha or paired-chain data limited which features could be detected. According to a later analysis, parvovirus B19, influenza, CMV and Epstein-Barr virus appeared linked to several top co-occurrence clusters. Compared with equally common non-associated chains, HLA-associated TCR beta chains in a later analysis were more clonally expanded and had lower generation probabilities. Sequencing depth was assumed to be roughly uniform across donors in the presence/absence analyses, though that assumption may not hold. The authors suggested that the approach could potentially be extended to other disease states and immunological phenotypes. Correlated functional status among segregating V segments might reflect linkage disequilibrium, but an unknown experimental factor could not be ruled out. A further reported finding was that TCR beta sequences accurately predicted the HLA-A and HLA-B alleles for most subjects in the first cohort.

Sample: PBMCs. This TCR was sampled from a woman between 40 and 55 years old in good health and CMV-seronegative. The rearranged chain carries TRBV7-2 and TRBJ2-2, and 14 junctional nucleotides match TRBD2. CDR3 protein: CASSAGTSGRPGELFF. DNA sequence: TGTGCCAGCAGCGCCGGGACTAGCGGGAGACCCGGGGAGCTGTTTTTT. The entire variable domain, with the stretches around the CDR3 drawn from the reference TRBV7-2 and TRBJ2-2 proteins, is GAGVSQSPSNKVTEKGKDVELRCDPISGHTALYWYRQSLGQGLEFLIYFQGNSAPDKSGLPSDRFSAERTGGSVSTLTIQRTQQEDSAVYLCASSAGTSGRPGELFFGEGSRLTVL.